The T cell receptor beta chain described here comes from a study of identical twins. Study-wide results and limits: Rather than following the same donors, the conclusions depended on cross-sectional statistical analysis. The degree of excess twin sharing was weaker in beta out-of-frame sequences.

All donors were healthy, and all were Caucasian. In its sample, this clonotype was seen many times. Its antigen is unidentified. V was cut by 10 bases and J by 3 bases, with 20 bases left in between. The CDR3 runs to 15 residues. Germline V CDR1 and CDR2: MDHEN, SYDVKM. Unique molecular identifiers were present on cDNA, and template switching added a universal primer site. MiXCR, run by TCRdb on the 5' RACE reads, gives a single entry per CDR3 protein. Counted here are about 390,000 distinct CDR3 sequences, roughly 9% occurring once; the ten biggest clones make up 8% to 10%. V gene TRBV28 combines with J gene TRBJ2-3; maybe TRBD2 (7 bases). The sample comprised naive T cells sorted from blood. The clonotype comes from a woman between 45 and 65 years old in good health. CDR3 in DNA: TGTGCCACCTTAGGGGGGGAAGGGCCGACAGATACGCAGTATTTT. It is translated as CATLGGEGPTDTQYF.